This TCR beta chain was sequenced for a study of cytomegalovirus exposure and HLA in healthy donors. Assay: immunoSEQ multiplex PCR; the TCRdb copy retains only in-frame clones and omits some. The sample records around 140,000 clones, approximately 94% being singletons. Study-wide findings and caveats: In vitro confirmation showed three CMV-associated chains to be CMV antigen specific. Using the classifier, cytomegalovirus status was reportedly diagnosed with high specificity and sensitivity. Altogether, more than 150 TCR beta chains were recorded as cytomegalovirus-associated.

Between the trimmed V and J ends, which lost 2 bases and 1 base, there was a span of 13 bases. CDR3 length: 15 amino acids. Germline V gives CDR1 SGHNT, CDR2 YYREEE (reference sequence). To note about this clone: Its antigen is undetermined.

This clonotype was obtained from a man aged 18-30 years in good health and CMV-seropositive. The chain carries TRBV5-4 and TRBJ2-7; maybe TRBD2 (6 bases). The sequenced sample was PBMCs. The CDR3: CASSFSAGLSYEQYF. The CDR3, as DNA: TGTGCCAGCAGCTTCTCGGCAGGACTATCCTACGAGCAGTACTTC.